Listed here are 16 T cell receptor beta chains from one sample, sequenced in a study of T-cell memory formation after mild COVID-19. TCRdb reprocessed the 5' RACE reads with MiXCR, giving one entry per CDR3 protein. The table shows 280,000 or so distinct CDR3 sequences, with approximately 7.6% occurring only once. Sequences were obtained from PBMCs or a T cell subset sorted from them (not recorded which). These TCRs come from a man younger than 35 who had mild COVID-19 (a few samples of this study predate the infection). Cell type and time point are not known.

J is TRBJ2-1 and V is TRBV7-9; D is tentatively TRBD1 or TRBD2 (5 bases each). V lost 8 bases and J lost 2, with 13 bases in between. The germline gives CDR1 SEHNR, CDR2 FQNEAQ (reference sequence). This CDR3 contains 14 residues. In nucleotides, the CDR3 is TGTGCCAGCCCTGGGGACGGGACCTACAATGAGCAGTTCTTC. Amino acid sequence: CASPGDGTYNEQFF.

There are many counts of this clonotype. The chain carries TRBV29-1 and TRBJ2-1; unclear D gene. The CDR3 totals 13 residues. The V and J ends lost 4 bases and 5 bases respectively, with 12 bases between them. Germline CDR1 is SQVTM and CDR2 is ANQGSEA. CDR3 in DNA: TGCAGCGTTGCTCCGCGATTCAACAATGAGCAGTTCTTC. Amino acids: CSVAPRFNNEQFF.

This clonotype has only a few counts. The chain combines TRBV6-5 with TRBJ2-2; 12 nucleotides match TRBD1. Germline V gene sequence: CDR1 MNHEY, CDR2 SVGAGI. Trimming took 10 bases from V and 1 from J; bases not matched to a gene: 4. The CDR3 is 15 amino acids. As DNA, the CDR3 is TGTGCCATCCGGGACAGGGGGCAGAACACCGGGGAGCTGTTTTTT. Protein: CAIRDRGQNTGELFF.

This clonotype was detected a few times. The rearrangement joins TRBV4-3 to TRBJ2-3; D is possibly TRBD2 (6 bases). The CDR3 is 15 amino acids. Trimming removed 2 bases at V and 5 bases at J, with 14 bases between. Germline CDR1 and CDR2: LGHNA and YSLEER. The CDR3 here is CASSQLMGGGDTQYF. Here the CDR3 DNA reads TGCGCCAGCAGCCAACTGATGGGGGGTGGAGATACGCAGTATTTT.

This clonotype has more than one count but fewer than ten. V and J are TRBV24-1 and TRBJ2-5, with 7 bases aligning to TRBD2. Trimming took 1 base from V and 5 from J; bases not matched to a gene: 6. Per germline, CDR1 KGHDR and CDR2 SFDVKD. The CDR3 contains 15 residues. CDR3 coding DNA: TGTGCCACCAGTGATTTCCTGGCGGGGGTGGAGACCCAGTACTTC. Its translation: CATSDFLAGVETQYF.

V is TRBV5-1 and J is TRBJ2-1; 11 positions agree with TRBD2. CDR3 length: 15 amino acids. CDR1 and CDR2 (germline): SGHRS, YFSETQ. Trimming cost V 5 bases and J 4 bases; bases outside gene matches: 5. CDR3 DNA sequence: TGCGCCAGCAGAGATAGCGGGGGGGCGTACAATGAGCAGTTCTTC. Translated, it gives CASRDSGGAYNEQFF.

This clonotype came up a few times. One end of the junction is discordant with germline, which a read error may explain. This chain connects TRBV5-1 to TRBJ2-2; D is undetermined. This CDR3 has 14 amino acids. Looked up from germline, CDR1 is SGHRS and CDR2 is YFSETQ. The CDR3 DNA is TGTGCCAGCAGCTTAAGGACCGGGACCGGGGAGCTGTTTTTT. Encoded protein: CASSLRTGTGELFF.

A few counts support this clonotype. The V gene is TRBV5-1, the J gene TRBJ1-3; the D gene is possibly TRBD1 (6 bases). With 0 bases removed from V and 3 bases from J, the gap between germline ends came to 10 bases. Germline V gene data show CDR1 as SGHRS and CDR2 as YFSETQ. This CDR3 is 15 amino acids long. CDR3 DNA: TGCGCCAGCAGCTTGGATGGGGGCTTTGGAAACACCATATATTTT. It yields the protein CASSLDGGFGNTIYF.

In its sample, this clonotype was seen many times. This chain connects TRBV5-1 to TRBJ1-1, with no clear D. CDR1 SGHRS and CDR2 YFSETQ come from the germline V gene. V dropped 4 bases and J dropped 10 bases, with 20 bases sitting between them. The CDR3 loop spans 14 amino acids. The CDR3: CASSLRGGGGVAFF. The CDR3 DNA sequence: TGCGCCAGCAGCCTACGGGGTGGCGGCGGGGTAGCTTTCTTT.

V usage is TRBV5-1 and J usage is TRBJ2-7; TRBD1 might be the D (6 bases). The CDR3 contains 13 residues. Germline V gives CDR1 SGHRS, CDR2 YFSETQ. The V end lost 2 bases, the J end lost 5 bases, and 11 bases lay between the germline ends. This CDR3 reads CASSFQGLNEQYF. CDR3 coding DNA: TGCGCCAGCAGCTTCCAGGGGCTGAACGAGCAGTACTTC.

Only a few counts were recorded for this clonotype. The chain uses TRBV7-8 and TRBJ2-5, with D possibly being TRBD1 (6 bases). Germline V gives CDR1 SGHVS, CDR2 FQNEAQ. Trimming cost V 0 bases and J 5 bases, with 10 bases left between them. CDR3 length equals 14 residues. CDR3 residues: CASSLAGRGETQYF. CDR3 in DNA: TGTGCCAGCAGCTTAGCGGGAAGGGGGGAGACCCAGTACTTC.

The chain couples TRBV6-5 to TRBJ2-3; TRBD1 matches at 8 bases. The CDR3 runs 14 residues. The germline V gene encodes CDR1 MNHEY and CDR2 SVGAGI. V lost 7 bases and J lost 0; bases outside the gene matches: 3. The CDR3 nucleotides are TGTGCCAGCAAAAGGACAGGGAGCACAGATACGCAGTATTTT. Its protein is CASKRTGSTDTQYF.

This chain links TRBV14 with TRBJ2-4, with a tentative D call TRBD2 (5 bases). The germline CDR1 and CDR2 sequences are SGHDN and FVKESK. V was clipped by 1 base and J by 7 bases, with 8 bases between them. This CDR3 spans 13 amino acids. The CDR3 sequence is CASSQGPGNIQYF. CDR3 coding DNA: TGTGCCAGCAGCCAAGGCCCGGGGAACATTCAGTACTTC.

This clonotype was detected a few times. The gene calls are TRBV6-5 and TRBJ1-2; maybe TRBD1 (5 bases). V lost 2 bases to trimming and J lost 5 bases, with 15 bases between them. The CDR3 length is 15 residues. Germline assignment: CDR1 MNHEY and CDR2 SVGAGI. CDR3: CASSYRAGYAYGYTF. CDR3 in DNA: TGTGCCAGCAGTTACAGGGCAGGGTATGCTTATGGCTACACCTTC.

The chain joins TRBV19 to TRBJ1-2; no definite D call. The V gene's germline CDR1 is LNHDA and CDR2 SQIVND (reference sequence). This CDR3 is built from 13 residues. Trimming took off 9 bases at V and 2 bases at J, with 13 bases between the two ends. The CDR3: CASRPRQNYGYTF. The DNA for the CDR3 is TGTGCCAGCCGGCCCAGGCAGAACTATGGCTACACCTTC. The whole variable domain, filled in from reference TRBV19 and TRBJ1-2, reads DGGITQSPKYLFRKEGQNVTLSCEQNLNHDAMYWYRQDPGQGLRLIYYSQIVNDFQKGDIAEGYSVSREKKESFPLTVTSAQKNPTAFYLCASRPRQNYGYTFGSGTRLTVV.

The CDR3 region is CSARGQSGDTQYF. The CDR3 DNA is TGCAGTGCTAGAGGACAGTCAGGGGATACGCAGTATTTT. The V call is TRBV20-1, the J call TRBJ2-3, with D possibly TRBD1 on 5 matching bases. V lost 1 base and J lost 6, with 11 bases in between. CDR3 length equals 13 residues. From germline, CDR1 is DFQATT and CDR2 SNEGSKA (reference sequence).